This entry is about one TCR beta chain. Antigen unknown. This record belongs to a study of shared clonotypes between healthy human individuals. The naive CD8 subset, CD45RO-negative cells positively selected for CCR7, excluded terminally differentiated effector memory CD45RA+ cells. Caucasian adults living in Nashville, Tennessee, provided all samples. Points from the study as a whole: Compared with clonotypes that all four donors shared, non-shared clonotypes had lower generation probabilities.

Only in-frame clones appear in the TCRdb table, and some are missing; sequencing was by immunoSEQ multiplex PCR. The sample contains around 640,000 clones, about 96% of which appear only once. Source material: naive CD8+ T cells sorted from blood. The receptor was derived from a woman aged 25 to 45 in good health.

Here the CDR3 reads CASSEDGGKNIQYF. CDR3 nucleotide sequence: TGTGCCAGCAGTGAAGACGGGGGCAAAAACATTCAGTACTTC. The chain links TRBV2 to TRBJ2-4, with D maybe TRBD2 (6 bases). The CDR3 is made up of 14 amino acids. V was trimmed by 1 base and J by 3 bases, leaving 7 bases between them. CDR1 is SNHLY and CDR2 is FYNNEI in the germline V gene.